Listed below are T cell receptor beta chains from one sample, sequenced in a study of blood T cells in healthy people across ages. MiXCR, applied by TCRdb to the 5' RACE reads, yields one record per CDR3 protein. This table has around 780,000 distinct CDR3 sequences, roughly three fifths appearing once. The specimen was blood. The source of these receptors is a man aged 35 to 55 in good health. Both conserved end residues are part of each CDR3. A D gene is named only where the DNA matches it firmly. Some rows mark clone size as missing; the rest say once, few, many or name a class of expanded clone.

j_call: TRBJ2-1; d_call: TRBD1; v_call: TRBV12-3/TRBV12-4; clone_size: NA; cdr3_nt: TGTGCCAGCAGAAGTTCGACAGGGACGGACCATGAGCAGTTCTTC; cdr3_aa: CASRSSTGTDHEQFF
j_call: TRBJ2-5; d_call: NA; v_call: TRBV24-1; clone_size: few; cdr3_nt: TGTGCCACGAGTCCAGGGGGGCAAGAGACCCAGTACTTC; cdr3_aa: CATSPGGQETQYF
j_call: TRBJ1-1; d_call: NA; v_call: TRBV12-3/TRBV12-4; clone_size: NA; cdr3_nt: TGTGCCAGCATGGGCCAGGCGGAAGCTTTCTTT; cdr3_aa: CASMGQAEAFF
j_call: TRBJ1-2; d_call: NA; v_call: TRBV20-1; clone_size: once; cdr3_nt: TGCAGTGCGCCAGGGGAAGTTAACTATGGCTACACCTTC; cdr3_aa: CSAPGEVNYGYTF
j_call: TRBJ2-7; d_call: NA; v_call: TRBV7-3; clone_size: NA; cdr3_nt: TGTGCCAGCAGCCCAGGAGCGACAGGGAGGAACGAGCAGTACTTC; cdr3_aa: CASSPGATGRNEQYF
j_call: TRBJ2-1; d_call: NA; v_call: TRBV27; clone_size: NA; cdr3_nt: TGTGCCAGCAGCACATCGCAGGGGTTGGGTTACAATGAGCAGTTCTTC; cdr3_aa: CASSTSQGLGYNEQFF
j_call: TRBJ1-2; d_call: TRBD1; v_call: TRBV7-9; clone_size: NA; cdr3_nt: TGTGCCAGCAGCCCCGGGACAGGGAGCGACTATGGCTACACCTTC; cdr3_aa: CASSPGTGSDYGYTF
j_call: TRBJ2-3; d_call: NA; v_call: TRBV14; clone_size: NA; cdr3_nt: TGTGCCAGCAGCCAAGATCCGCAGGGCAGTGCGCAGTATTTT; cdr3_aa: CASSQDPQGSAQYF
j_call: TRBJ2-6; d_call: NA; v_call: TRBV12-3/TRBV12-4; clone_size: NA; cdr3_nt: TGTGCCAGCAGTTTTGAGGCGCTTGGGGCCAACGTCCTGACTTTC; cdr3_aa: CASSFEALGANVLTF
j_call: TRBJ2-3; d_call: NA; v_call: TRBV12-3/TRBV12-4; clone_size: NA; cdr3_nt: TGTGCCAGCAGTTTTATGGTGACGCAGTATTTT; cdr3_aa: CASSFMVTQYF
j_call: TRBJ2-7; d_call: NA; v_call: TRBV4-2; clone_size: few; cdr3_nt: TGTGCCAGCAGCCAGATTTCGGGGCAGGGGCTCGAGCAGTACTTC; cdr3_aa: CASSQISGQGLEQYF
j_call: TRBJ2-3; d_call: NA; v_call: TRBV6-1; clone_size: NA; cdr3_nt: TGTGCCAGCAGAGAGACTATGTCTGGCACAGATACGCAGTATTTT; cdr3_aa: CASRETMSGTDTQYF
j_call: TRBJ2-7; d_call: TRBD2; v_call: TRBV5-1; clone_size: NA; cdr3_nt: TGCGCCAGCAGCTTGGCGCCCCGGGGGGACGAGCAGTACTTC; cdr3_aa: CASSLAPRGDEQYF
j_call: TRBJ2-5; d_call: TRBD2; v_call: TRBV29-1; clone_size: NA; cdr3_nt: TGCAGCGCCGCACTAGCGGGAGAGACCCAGTACTTC; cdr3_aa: CSAALAGETQYF
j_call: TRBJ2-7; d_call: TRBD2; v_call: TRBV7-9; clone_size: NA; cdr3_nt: TGTGCCAGCAGCTTAAATGGGCTAGCGGGCTCCTACGAGCAGTACTTC; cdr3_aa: CASSLNGLAGSYEQYF
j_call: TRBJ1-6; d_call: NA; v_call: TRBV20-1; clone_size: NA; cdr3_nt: TGCAGTGCTACCCCCAAACGTCTGAATTCACCCCTCCACTTT; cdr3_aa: CSATPKRLNSPLHF
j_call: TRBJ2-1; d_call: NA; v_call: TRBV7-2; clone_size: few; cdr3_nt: TGTGCCAGCAGCTTAGGTGCCCCGGGAGTTTTCGATGAGCAGTTCTTC; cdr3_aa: CASSLGAPGVFDEQFF
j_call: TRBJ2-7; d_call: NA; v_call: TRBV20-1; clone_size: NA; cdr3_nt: TGCAGTGCTCCCCAGCGACAGGCCCCTGACTACGAGCAGTACTTC; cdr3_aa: CSAPQRQAPDYEQYF
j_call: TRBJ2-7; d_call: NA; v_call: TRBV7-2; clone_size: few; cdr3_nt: TGCGCCAGCAGCTTGGCAGGGAACTCCTACGAGCAGTACTTC; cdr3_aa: CASSLAGNSYEQYF
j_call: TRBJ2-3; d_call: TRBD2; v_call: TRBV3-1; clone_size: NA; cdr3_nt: TGTGCCAGCAGCCCTCGGGGGGACCCTAAATACACAGATACGCAGTATTTT; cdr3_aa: CASSPRGDPKYTDTQYF